This T cell receptor (beta chain) was profiled in a study of blood T cell repertoires in COVID-19. Across the whole study: PBMCs, B-cell-depleted T cells, or T cells were the source of the cDNA or gDNA that made up the material.

Some clones are missing from TCRdb's copy, which holds only in-frame ones; the method was immunoSEQ multiplex PCR. Found here are 310,000 or so clones, around 86% of them singletons; the top ten hold around 2.1%. This TCR was recovered from a woman aged 30 to 39 who had recovered from COVID-19. The sample consisted of peripheral blood.

CDR3 region: CASSRDSKIYGYTF. The CDR3 DNA sequence: TGTGCCAGCAGCCGAGACAGCAAGATCTATGGCTACACCTTC. This sequence joins TRBV5-6 and TRBJ1-2; a possible D gene is TRBD1 (5 bases). V was shortened by 4 bases and J by 4 bases, with 14 bases between the two germline ends. CDR1 SGHDT and CDR2 YYEEEE come from the germline V gene. This CDR3 has 14 amino acids.